This entry describes one T cell receptor beta chain. Individuals drawn from around 24 US areas were roughly 18 to 95 years old. Assay: immunoSEQ multiplex PCR; the TCRdb copy retains only in-frame clones and omits some. The repertoire holds approximately 260,000 clones, with about 89% as singletons. These data originate in a study of blood T cell repertoires in COVID-19. The CDR3 is made up of 14 amino acids. Trimming removed 1 base from V and 6 bases from J, with 12 bases in between. The germline V gene has CDR1 MNHEY and CDR2 SVGEGT. The source is a woman aged 18-35 years who had recovered from COVID-19. The sequencing input was PBMCs or T cells enriched from blood (not recorded which). J is TRBJ1-2 and V is TRBV6-2 or TRBV6-3; weak D call: TRBD1 (6 bases). The CDR3 bases are TGTGCCAGCAGTTACTTTCAGGGGCTAAATGGCTACACCTTC. It codes for CASSYFQGLNGYTF.